The 29 T cell receptor beta chains in this list originate from one sample, sequenced in a study of regulatory T cells in long-lasting Graves disease. Libraries of TCR beta came from iRepertoire HTBI primers plus Arm-PCR of CDR3 regions. In TCRdb, the multiplex PCR reads were re-called with MiXCR into one record per CDR3 protein. The table includes a few hundred thousand distinct CDR3 sequences, around 20% detected once. Time point given: persistent/refractory GD, antithyroid drugs over 5 years with positive TRAb. PBMCs provided the RNA from which the TCR library was made. The source was peripheral blood mononuclear cells (PBMCs), collected when the disease was refractory, from a patient treated with antithyroid drugs. These receptors were collected from a female donor with Graves disease.

There are many counts of this clonotype. The V gene is TRBV19, the J gene TRBJ2-6; D is undetermined. The CDR3 extends over 14 amino acids. Germline V CDR1 and CDR2: LNHDA, SQIVND (reference sequence). V lost 10 bases to trimming and J lost 1 base, with 11 bases between them. This CDR3 reads CATQVGSGANVLTF. The CDR3 DNA reads TGTGCCACCCAGGTGGGATCTGGGGCCAACGTCCTGACTTTC.

The rearrangement links TRBV20-1 to TRBJ1-1; no firm D call. V gave up 0 bases and J gave up 0 bases, with 14 bases separating them. Per germline, CDR1 DFQATT and CDR2 SNEGSKA (reference sequence). This CDR3 comprises 16 residues. Here the CDR3 DNA reads TGCAGTGCTAGAGATTCCAGGCAAGGCATGAACACTGAAGCTTTCTTT. Translating gives CSARDSRQGMNTEAFF.

This clonotype was observed at least ten times. The chain links TRBV29-1 to TRBJ1-1, with TRBD1 matching over 11 bases. The CDR3 spans 15 residues. CDR1 SQVTM and CDR2 ANQGSEA come from the germline V gene. Germline trimming cut 6 bases from V and 0 bases from J; bases unmatched to any gene: 6. The CDR3 here is CSVPGTGGVNTEAFF. The DNA of the CDR3 is TGCAGCGTACCCGGGACAGGGGGAGTGAACACTGAAGCTTTCTTT.

The genes are TRBV27 and TRBJ2-5; tentative D call: TRBD2 (5 bases). The V end lost 3 bases, the J end lost 4 bases, and 9 bases lay between the germline ends. The CDR3 spans 13 residues. The V gene's germline CDR1 is MNHEY and CDR2 SMNVEV (reference sequence). CDR3 in DNA: TGTGCCAGCAGTTTCCGGGCGGGAGAGACCCAGTACTTC. Translation gives CASSFRAGETQYF.

This clonotype was counted at least ten times. CDR3 bases: TGTGCCAGCAGCCGGGACAGCTCCTACGAGCAGTACTTC. This gives the protein CASSRDSSYEQYF. This chain joins TRBV2 and TRBJ2-7; 7 nucleotides line up with TRBD1. Germline values: CDR1 SNHLY, CDR2 FYNNEI. The CDR3 covers 13 residues. Germline trimming cut 6 bases from V and 0 bases from J; bases unmatched to any gene: 2.

This sequence joins TRBV18 and TRBJ2-6, with TRBD1 identical over 7 bases. Germline-derived CDR1 and CDR2 are KGHSH and LQKENI. This CDR3 spans 19 amino acids. Trimming removed 5 bases from V and 4 bases from J; junction bases left unmatched: 17. The CDR3 region is CASSANLPGQPSGANVLTF. The CDR3 nucleotides read TGTGCCAGCTCAGCTAATCTCCCGGGACAGCCGTCCGGGGCCAACGTCCTGACTTTC.

A remark on this clonotype: The CDR3 ends on some other residue instead of the conserved phenylalanine or tryptophan, so this is likely a read error. The J gene is TRBJ2-5, the V gene TRBV3-1; possibly TRBD1 or TRBD2 for D (5 bases each). The germline V gene encodes CDR1 LGHDT and CDR2 YNNKEL (reference sequence). V was pared by 1 base and J by 0 bases, with 18 bases between. The CDR3 runs to 18 residues. In nucleotides, the CDR3 is TGTGCCAGCAGCCAAGGAAGGATGGGACGGACGTACCAAGAGACCCAGTACCTC. Residues: CASSQGRMGRTYQETQYL.

This clonotype was seen many times. The chain carries TRBV28 and TRBJ1-1; a weak D match, TRBD1 (5 bases). Germline CDR1 and CDR2: MDHEN and SYDVKM. The germline V and J ends were trimmed by 11 bases and 0 bases, with 19 bases remaining between them. The CDR3 contains 15 residues. The CDR3: CAALGPSLMNTEAFF. Written as DNA, the CDR3 is TGTGCCGCTCTGGGGCCTTCCTTGATGAACACTGAAGCTTTCTTT.

This chain uses TRBV10-3 with TRBJ1-1, with 10 bases that match TRBD1. From germline, CDR1 is ENHRY and CDR2 SYGVKD. This CDR3 is built from 15 residues. The V and J ends lost 10 bases and 4 bases, in that order; junction bases with no gene match: 12. CDR3: CATRGTGEVGTEAFF. CDR3 sequence (DNA): TGTGCCACCAGAGGGACAGGGGAAGTTGGCACTGAAGCTTTCTTT.

This clonotype came up a few times. The chain employs TRBV5-1 and TRBJ2-7, with TRBD2 identical over 12 bases. CDR3 length: 15 residues. Trimming took 1 base from V and 2 from J; bases not matched to a gene: 1. Germline values: CDR1 SGHRS, CDR2 YFSETQ. CDR3 nucleotides: TGCGCCAGCAGCTTGTGGACTAGCGGGGCCTACGAGCAGTACTTC. This codes for CASSLWTSGAYEQYF.

The rearrangement links TRBV5-6 to TRBJ2-5; D assignment may be TRBD1 or TRBD2 (6 bases each). V was trimmed by 4 bases and J by 5 bases, leaving 21 bases between them. The CDR3 contains 16 residues. The germline V gene has CDR1 SGHDT and CDR2 YYEEEE. The chain's CDR3 is CASSMDVFGGPETQYF. In nucleotides, the CDR3 is TGTGCCAGCAGCATGGATGTGTTTGGGGGGCCGGAGACCCAGTACTTC.

This clonotype was seen ten or more times. The genes are TRBV24-1 and TRBJ1-5; 9 positions match TRBD1. Trimming at V came to 4 bases and at J to 3 bases, leaving 6 bases not matched to a gene. Germline CDR1 and CDR2: KGHDR and SFDVKD. The CDR3 has 16 amino acids. The CDR3 spells CATSDTDRGFNQPQHF. CDR3 coding DNA: TGTGCCACCAGTGACACGGACAGGGGATTCAATCAGCCCCAGCATTTT.

This clonotype was observed at least ten times. The chain couples TRBV28 to TRBJ2-6; unclear D gene. The V gene's germline CDR1 is MDHEN and CDR2 SYDVKM. Trimming cost V 6 bases and J 1 base, with 7 bases left between them. The CDR3 totals 14 residues. CDR3 DNA sequence: TGTGCCAGCAGACCCTATTCTGGGGCCAACGTCCTGACTTTC. Residues: CASRPYSGANVLTF.

The genes are TRBV28 and TRBJ1-4; D perhaps matches TRBD1 (6 bases). Germline V gene lookup returns CDR1 MDHEN and CDR2 SYDVKM. V lost 7 bases and J 10 bases, leaving 16 bases between the germline ends. The CDR3 runs to 13 residues. Here the CDR3 DNA reads TGTGCCAGCACCATCCGCGGCAGGGGAAAACTGTTTTTT. Protein sequence: CASTIRGRGKLFF.

To note about this clonotype: The conserved final phenylalanine or tryptophan is absent from the CDR3, which likely points to a read error. The genes are TRBV2 and TRBJ2-7, with D possibly called TRBD1 or TRBD2 (9 bases each). Germline values: CDR1 SNHLY, CDR2 FYNNEI. Trimming removed 8 bases at V and 7 bases at J, with 18 bases between. This CDR3 region has 13 residues. In DNA form, the CDR3 reads TGTGCCAGCTCCCCTAGCGGGACAGGGGAGCAGTACTCC. Its translation: CASSPSGTGEQYS.

The rearrangement links TRBV9 to TRBJ2-7; D unresolved. The germline gives CDR1 SGDLS, CDR2 YYNGEE. Trimming took 2 bases from V and 6 from J, leaving 15 bases between them. The CDR3 is 14 amino acids. CDR3 sequence: CASSVSPFALEQYF. DNA for the CDR3: TGTGCCAGCAGCGTTAGCCCCTTCGCTCTCGAGCAGTACTTC.

The chain uses TRBV19 and TRBJ2-3; 8 nucleotides line up with TRBD2. V gave up 3 bases and J gave up 3 bases; unmatched junction bases: 11. From germline, CDR1 is LNHDA and CDR2 SQIVND (reference sequence). This CDR3 comprises 17 residues. The CDR3 region is CASSMKIAGTATDTQYF. CDR3 coding DNA: TGTGCCAGTAGTATGAAAATAGCGGGGACGGCTACAGATACGCAGTATTTT.

V is TRBV29-1 and J is TRBJ1-1; 11 bases align to TRBD1. Germline lookup yields CDR1 SQVTM and CDR2 ANQGSEA. This CDR3 region has 15 residues. V shed 5 bases, J shed 4 bases, and the junction held 9 bases outside the gene matches. CDR3 sequence (DNA): TGCAGCGTTACGGACAGGGGGCTCCGACTCACTGAAGCTTTCTTT. This encodes CSVTDRGLRLTEAFF. Using reference TRBV29-1 and TRBJ1-1 for the parts outside the CDR3, the full variable domain is SAVISQKPSRDICQRGTSLTIQCQVDSQVTMMFWYRQQPGQSLTLIATANQGSEATYESGFVIDKFPISRPNLTFSTLTVSNMSPEDSSIYLCSVTDRGLRLTEAFFGQGTRLTVV.

The chain has TRBV4-3 and TRBJ1-1; 7 positions agree with TRBD1. This CDR3 has 15 residues. Germline V gives CDR1 LGHNA, CDR2 YSLEER. J gave up 1 base and V 1 base, and 3 bases lay outside the gene matches. The DNA of the CDR3 is TGCGCCAGCAGCCAAGCTCAGGGGGGGAACACTGAAGCTTTCTTT. This gives the protein CASSQAQGGNTEAFF.

The chain carries TRBV30 and TRBJ2-3; weak D call: TRBD1 (6 bases). From germline, CDR1 is GTSNPN and CDR2 SVGIG (reference sequence). The CDR3 has 13 amino acids. The V end was cut by 4 bases, the J end by 6 bases, with 14 bases between. The DNA for the CDR3 is TGTGCCTGGAATACTAGAAGGGGGGATACGCAGTATTTT. Its protein is CAWNTRRGDTQYF. Based on the CDR3 plus reference TRBV30 and TRBJ2-3, the full variable domain is SQTIHQWPATLVQPVGSPLSLECTVEGTSNPNLYWYRQAAGRGLQLLFYSVGIGQISSEVPQNLSASRPQDRQFILSSKKLLLSDSGFYLCAWNTRRGDTQYFGPGTRLTVL.

This sequence joins TRBV7-9 and TRBJ1-5, with a tentative D call TRBD1 (5 bases). The CDR3 consists of 14 residues. From germline, CDR1 is SEHNR and CDR2 FQNEAQ (reference sequence). Between the trimmed V and J ends, which lost 2 bases and 6 bases, there was a span of 11 bases. The CDR3 spells CASSLPQASQPQHF. The CDR3 coding sequence is TGTGCCAGCAGCTTACCACAGGCGTCTCAGCCCCAGCATTTT.

V usage is TRBV6-2 or TRBV6-3 and J usage is TRBJ2-7, with 16 bases fitting TRBD2. The CDR3 has 16 amino acids. The germline CDR1 and CDR2 sequences are MNHEY and SVGEGT. V gave up 0 bases and J gave up 7 bases; unmatched junction bases: 3. The CDR3 bases are TGTGCCAGCAGTTACTCGTCGGGACTAGCGGGAGGGGAGCAGTACTTC. It is translated as CASSYSSGLAGGEQYF.

Ten or more counts support this clonotype. The rearrangement links TRBV6-5 to TRBJ1-2; a weak D match, TRBD1 (5 bases). The germline gives CDR1 MNHEY, CDR2 SVGAGI. The CDR3 consists of 18 residues. V shed 3 bases and J shed 3 bases, with 23 bases lying between them. CDR3 sequence reads: CASSYLPARQMGDYGYTF. Written as DNA, the CDR3 is TGTGCCAGCAGTTATCTACCCGCGAGACAGATGGGAGACTATGGCTACACCTTC.

The chain has TRBV14 and TRBJ2-3; 11 bases agree with TRBD2. CDR3 size: 15 residues. CDR1 is SGHDN and CDR2 is FVKESK in the germline V gene. V dropped 1 base and J dropped 3; count of bases not matched to a gene: 0. CDR3 DNA sequence: TGTGCCAGCAGCCAAGCTAGCGGGAGGACAGATACGCAGTATTTT. It encodes CASSQASGRTDTQYF. Variable domain in full (rest from reference TRBV14 and TRBJ2-3): EAGVTQFPSHSVIEKGQTVTLRCDPISGHDNLYWYRRVMGKEIKFLLHFVKESKQDESGMPNNRFLAERTGGTYSTLKVQPAELEDSGVYFCASSQASGRTDTQYFGPGTRLTVL.

The chain carries TRBV28 and TRBJ2-1, with TRBD2 matching 8 bases. The length of the CDR3 is 13 residues. The germline V gene encodes CDR1 MDHEN and CDR2 SYDVKM. V dropped 1 base and J dropped 10; count of bases not matched to a gene: 3. CDR3 sequence (DNA): TGTGCCAGCAGTTTATCCACGGGGGGGGAGCAGTTCTTC. This gives the protein CASSLSTGGEQFF. Full variable domain (missing parts from reference TRBV28 and TRBJ2-1): DVKVTQSSRYLVKRTGEKVFLECVQDMDHENMFWYRQDPGLGLRLIYFSYDVKMKEKGDIPEGYSVSREKKERFSLILESASTNQTSMYLCASSLSTGGEQFFGPGTRLTVL.

The DNA for the CDR3 is TGTGCCACCAGTGCTCTAGGCCGACCGGGACCGGGACAAGAGACCCAGTACTTC. Translated: CATSALGRPGPGQETQYF. V usage is TRBV24-1 and J usage is TRBJ2-5, with D possibly called TRBD1 or TRBD2 (5 bases each). The V end lost 5 bases, the J end lost 2 bases, and 23 bases lay between the germline ends. This CDR3 spans 18 amino acids. Germline CDR1 and CDR2: KGHDR and SFDVKD.

V usage is TRBV29-1 and J usage is TRBJ1-1; maybe TRBD1 (6 bases). Germline lookup yields CDR1 SQVTM and CDR2 ANQGSEA. Trimming shortened V by 5 bases and J by 3 bases, and 16 bases separated the two germline ends. This CDR3 is built from 14 residues. CDR3 protein: CSVYPPGVDTEAFF. CDR3 nucleotide sequence: TGCAGCGTTTATCCTCCAGGGGTGGACACTGAAGCTTTCTTT.

This clonotype was detected a few times. The chain couples TRBV5-1 to TRBJ1-4; 7 bases line up with TRBD1. The CDR3 runs to 14 residues. From germline, CDR1 is SGHRS and CDR2 YFSETQ. Germline trimming cut 4 bases from V and 6 bases from J; bases unmatched to any gene: 6. CDR3 sequence reads: CASSPTGVDEKLFF. CDR3 DNA sequence: TGCGCCAGCAGCCCTACAGGGGTGGATGAAAAACTGTTTTTT.

The V gene is TRBV30, the J gene TRBJ1-1; D uncertain. V was trimmed by 3 bases and J by 6 bases, leaving 17 bases between them. The CDR3 sequence is 14 residues long. Germline CDR1 is GTSNPN and CDR2 is SVGIG (reference sequence). The CDR3 reads CAWSYKGRVAEAFF. The CDR3 region has the DNA TGTGCCTGGAGCTATAAAGGGAGGGTTGCTGAAGCTTTCTTT.